These 5 T cell receptor beta chains came from one sample sequenced in a study of OX40 agonist ivuxolimab in advanced cancers. Assay: immunoSEQ multiplex PCR; the TCRdb copy retains only in-frame clones and omits some. The sample has some 65,000 clones, about nine tenths seen once. The source material was CD4+ or CD8+ T cells sorted from blood, sampled in a trial of the OX40 agonist ivuxolimab. The receptors were sampled from an adult with an advanced solid tumor such as melanoma, head and neck, liver or kidney cancer.

CDR3 sequence: CASSRDRGTGNTIYF. The CDR3 region has the DNA TGTGCCAGCAGCCGGGACAGGGGTACTGGAAACACCATATATTTT. V usage is TRBV11-2 and J usage is TRBJ1-3, with TRBD1 matching over 10 bases. The V segment lost 5 bases and the J segment 2 bases; nucleotides outside the gene matches: 3. Per the germline V gene, CDR1 is SGHAT and CDR2 is FQNNGV. This CDR3 spans 15 amino acids.

The chain is built from TRBV6-5 and TRBJ1-1; tentatively, D is TRBD1 (5 bases). Germline lookup yields CDR1 MNHEY and CDR2 SVGAGI. V lost 2 bases and J 5 bases, leaving 12 bases between the germline ends. The CDR3 consists of 14 residues. The CDR3 DNA reads as TGTGCCAGCAGTTACCAAACGGGGGTAACTGAAGCTTTCTTT. It yields the protein CASSYQTGVTEAFF.

V usage is TRBV7-4 and J usage is TRBJ2-7, with D perhaps matching TRBD1 (5 bases). This CDR3 contains 15 residues. Germline-derived CDR1 and CDR2 are SGHVT and SQSDAQ. V lost 8 bases and J 2 bases, leaving 19 bases between the germline ends. The DNA for the CDR3 is TGTGCCAGCGGGTGGGGCAGTCCAAGTCCCTACGAGCAGTACTTC. Protein product: CASGWGSPSPYEQYF.

The chain has TRBV10-3 and TRBJ1-1; D not certain. Germline V gives CDR1 ENHRY, CDR2 SYGVKD. The CDR3 runs 14 residues. V lost 2 bases to trimming and J lost 1 base, with 8 bases between them. The CDR3, as DNA: TGTGCCATCAGTGAGGTAGGAGGGAACACTGAAGCTTTCTTT. Amino acids: CAISEVGGNTEAFF.

This clone showed up just a few times. V usage is TRBV21-1 and J usage is TRBJ1-1. TRBV21-1 is classified as a pseudogene. This CDR3 is built from 8 residues. CDR3 amino acids: CASSKVCF. The CDR3 DNA reads as TGTGCCAGCAGCAAAGTATGCTTT.